Listed below are T cell receptor beta chains from one sample, sequenced in a study of human T cells and chemical hapten exposure. Using its own MiXCR run on the RACE reads, TCRdb lists one record per CDR3 protein. The sample lists approximately 120,000 distinct CDR3 sequences, about a tenth seen once, with approximately 3% in the top ten. This sample comprised whole blood, obtained in connection with sensitization to the hapten diphenylcyclopropenone (DPC). Every receptor here comes from a middle-aged woman with alopecia areata. Some clones in this sample may be carry-over from other donors' samples. Both conserved end residues are part of each CDR3. The order of the fields is clone size, V gene, J gene, D gene, CDR3 protein, CDR3 DNA. The D gene is left open where the match is weak. Rows give clone size only sometimes, using once, few, many, or a class for an expanded clone.

>many|TRBV28|TRBJ2-7|NA
CATRRGPIWSDEQYF
TGTGCCACCCGGCGGGGGCCGATCTGGAGCGACGAGCAGTACTTC
>many|TRBV3-1|TRBJ2-4|NA
CASSQGVAKNIQYF
TGTGCCAGCAGCCAAGGGGTAGCCAAAAACATTCAGTACTTC
>NA|TRBV7-2|TRBJ2-5|NA
CASSSGLEETQYF
TGTGCCAGCAGCTCCGGACTGGAAGAGACCCAGTACTTC
>NA|TRBV24-1|TRBJ2-2|NA
CATSDLLTGELFF
TGTGCCACCAGTGATTTGCTTACCGGGGAGCTGTTTTTT
>many|TRBV28|TRBJ1-2|TRBD1
CASSFITLTGNYGYTF
TGTGCCAGCAGTTTTATCACCCTGACAGGGAACTATGGCTACACCTTC
>many|TRBV7-2|TRBJ2-4|TRBD2
CASSSGLAGGEQYF
TGTGCCAGCAGCTCGGGACTAGCGGGGGGAGAACAGTACTTC
>few|TRBV27|TRBJ1-1|NA
CASSPSGVNTEAFF
TGTGCCAGCAGTCCATCAGGGGTTAACACTGAAGCTTTCTTT
>many|TRBV6-5|TRBJ2-6|NA
CASAWGSVLSSGANVLTF
TGTGCCAGCGCTTGGGGTTCAGTCTTGAGTTCTGGGGCCAACGTCCTGACTTTC
>NA|TRBV29-1|TRBJ2-6|NA
CSLHSGANVLTF
TGCAGCCTGCACTCTGGGGCCAACGTCCTGACTTTC
>NA|TRBV4-1|TRBJ2-1|TRBD2
CASSQSSGGAGEQFF
TGCGCCAGCAGCCAATCTAGCGGGGGGGCTGGTGAGCAGTTCTTC
>few|TRBV7-3|TRBJ2-3|TRBD2
CASSLDLAGSTDTQYF
TGTGCCAGCAGCTTAGATCTAGCGGGGAGTACAGATACGCAGTATTTT
>many|TRBV10-1|TRBJ2-1|TRBD2
CASGTSGTGSYNEQFF
TGCGCCAGCGGGACTAGCGGGACCGGCTCCTACAATGAGCAGTTCTTC
>many|TRBV7-2|TRBJ2-3|TRBD2
CASSLVAGPDTQYF
TGTGCCAGCAGCTTAGTAGCGGGGCCCGATACGCAGTATTTT
>NA|TRBV7-6|TRBJ2-7|NA
CASSLRSGSSYEQYF
TGTGCCAGCAGCTTAAGATCGGGATCCTCCTACGAGCAGTACTTC
>many|TRBV6-6|TRBJ2-1|TRBD2
CASSEISGGAYNEQFF
TGTGCCAGCAGTGAGATTAGCGGGGGGGCCTACAATGAGCAGTTCTTC
>many|TRBV10-3|TRBJ1-6|NA
CAIRSYWDSPLHF
TGTGCCATCAGGTCGTATTGGGATTCACCCCTCCACTTT
>NA|TRBV5-1|TRBJ2-7|NA
CASRDTRSYEQYF
TGCGCCAGCAGGGACACCAGATCCTACGAGCAGTACTTC
>few|TRBV20-1|TRBJ2-2|NA
CSARDNSGSGELFF
TGCAGTGCTAGAGATAATTCAGGGAGCGGGGAGCTGTTTTTT
>many|TRBV5-6|TRBJ1-1|TRBD1
CASTPGTGGDDTEAFF
TGTGCCAGCACCCCTGGGACAGGGGGCGACGACACTGAAGCTTTCTTT
>few|TRBV7-6|TRBJ2-1|TRBD1
CASSPTGQGYKFF
TGTGCCAGCAGCCCGACGGGACAGGGGTATAAGTTCTTC
>NA|TRBV30|TRBJ2-1|TRBD2
CALSGGGNEQFF
TGTGCCCTTTCCGGGGGAGGGAATGAGCAGTTCTTC
>many|TRBV19|TRBJ1-5|NA
CASSIDRANQPQHF
TGTGCCAGTAGTATAGACAGGGCCAACCAGCCCCAGCATTTT
>few|TRBV15|TRBJ1-5|NA
CATGGRDYSNQPQHF
TGTGCCACCGGAGGACGGGACTATAGCAATCAGCCCCAGCATTTT
>NA|TRBV23-1|TRBJ1-5|TRBD1
CASSHRQGAGNQPQHF
TGCGCCAGCAGTCACCGACAGGGGGCGGGGAATCAGCCCCAGCATTTT
>few|TRBV7-9|TRBJ1-2|NA
CASSLTRIDLSYGYTF
TGTGCCAGCAGCTTAACCCGGATCGACTTATCCTATGGCTACACCTTC
>NA|TRBV12-3/TRBV12-4|TRBJ1-1|NA
CASSTGLATEAFF
TGTGCCAGCAGTACAGGGCTGGCCACTGAAGCTTTCTTT
>few|TRBV28|TRBJ2-3|NA
CASTFRGAGDDTQYF
TGTGCCAGCACCTTCCGGGGGGCCGGGGATGATACGCAGTATTTT
>NA|TRBV25-1|TRBJ2-3|TRBD1
CASSAYLGQGASTDTQYF
TGTGCCAGCAGTGCCTACCTGGGACAGGGTGCTAGCACAGATACGCAGTATTTT
>many|TRBV12-3/TRBV12-4|TRBJ2-6|NA
CASSSVSAGANVLTF
TGTGCCAGCAGCTCCGTGAGTGCTGGGGCCAACGTCCTGACTTTC
>many|TRBV6-2/TRBV6-3|TRBJ1-6|NA
CASKAWTTNNSPLHF
TGTGCCAGCAAGGCCTGGACAACAAATAATTCACCCCTCCACTTT